This T cell receptor beta chain was retrieved from a study of cytomegalovirus exposure and HLA in healthy donors. The CDR3 totals 15 residues. Germline V gene lookup returns CDR1 LGHNA and CDR2 YSLEER. J lost 2 bases, V lost 4 bases, and 7 bases had no gene match. Use of 60 Vbeta and 13 Jbeta primers characterized the PCR. Method: immunoSEQ multiplex PCR; TCRdb's copy keeps in-frame clones and lacks some. Found here are about 190,000 clones, 65% to 85% of them singletons; the top ten hold about 2.4%. Regarding the study as a whole: There were some public TCRs occurring in many donors, but most TCR sequences were rare. Researchers left out some V segments, among them TRBV6-2 and TRBV6-3, as indistinguishable. A later analysis linked a missense DCLRE1C variant to TCR beta V- and J-gene trimming. The study had only CMV serostatus as immune exposure information.

As concerns this clone: Its antigen is still unknown.

The chain links TRBV4-3 to TRBJ2-5; 7 bases align to TRBD2. The sample comprised PBMCs. The receptor comes from a male donor in good health and CMV-seronegative. The CDR3 loop reads CASSRLLAKQETQYF. For the CDR3, the DNA is TGCGCCAGCAGCCGGCTACTAGCGAAGCAAGAGACCCAGTACTTC.